This TCR beta chain originates from a study of cytomegalovirus exposure and HLA in healthy donors. Study-level information: Sequencing of 180 million or so T cells in an earlier analysis found around 110 million unique TCR beta sequences.

Broader study findings: The study labeled more than 150 TCR beta chains cytomegalovirus-associated. As a later analysis revealed, most CMV-associated TCR beta chains appeared HLA-restricted. Across HLA loci, a later analysis found differing TCR association rates, with DRB1 most and HLA-C fewest.

A word on this clone: No antigen is known for it.

In the PCR, 60 Vbeta and 13 Jbeta primers were used. Profiling relied on immunoSEQ multiplex PCR, and the TCRdb table lists in-frame clones only, not all of them. In the table there are about 120,000 clones, around 68% of which are singletons. This TCR was sampled from a man in his forties in good health and CMV-seropositive. Sequenced material: PBMCs.

The CDR3 nucleotides read TGTGCCAGCAGCCCGGACGAGGGAGGTAGGACTGAAGCTTTCTTT. This gives the protein CASSPDEGGRTEAFF. J is TRBJ1-1 and V is TRBV7-9; D remains unclear. Looked up from germline, CDR1 is SEHNR and CDR2 is FQNEAQ (reference sequence). The CDR3 sequence is 15 residues long. The germline V and J ends were trimmed by 5 bases and 5 bases, with 18 bases remaining between them.